Each of the 23 T cell receptor beta chains below was sequenced from the same sample in a study of T-cell reconstitution after alpha-beta-depleted transplantation in children. Preparing the TCRbeta library involved the use of unique molecular identifiers. Each CDR3 protein gets one entry after TCRdb re-called the PCR reads with MiXCR. The sample carries roughly 350,000 distinct CDR3 sequences, about a sixth recorded once. Sequenced material: PBMCs, mostly from graft donor cells, taken 360 days after TCRalphabeta/CD19-depleted stem cell transplant. Source of these receptors: a male patient aged 2 to 10 who had a stem cell transplant for acute lymphoblastic leukemia, so the T cells may come from the graft donor.

The chain uses TRBV3-1 and TRBJ2-1; TRBD2 matches at 13 bases. This CDR3 region has 18 residues. Germline V gene data show CDR1 as LGHDT and CDR2 as YNNKEL (reference sequence). V was clipped by 7 bases and J by 4 bases; unmatched bases: 13. CDR3 sequence: CASTNRGLLAGGYNEQFF. The CDR3 nucleotides read TGTGCCAGCACCAACCGGGGCCTACTAGCGGGAGGGTACAATGAGCAGTTCTTC.

This clonotype was observed once. The chain recombines TRBV3-1 with TRBJ2-1; tentative D call: TRBD2 (6 bases). This CDR3 region has 15 residues. Germline CDR1 is LGHDT and CDR2 is YNNKEL (reference sequence). Trimming took 0 bases from V and 5 from J, leaving 11 bases between them. Here the CDR3 DNA reads TGTGCCAGCAGCCAAGATGGGGGGAAGAACAATGAGCAGTTCTTC. The encoded protein is CASSQDGGKNNEQFF.

The chain couples TRBV27 to TRBJ2-1, with TRBD1 matching over 10 bases. The CDR3 covers 18 residues. Germline trimming cut 5 bases from V and 3 bases from J; bases unmatched to any gene: 13. Germline CDR1 reads MNHEY; CDR2 reads SMNVEV (reference sequence). CDR3 sequence (DNA): TGTGCCAGCAGTCCCCTTCCCGGGACAGGGGCAGGCTACAATGAGCAGTTCTTC. This codes for CASSPLPGTGAGYNEQFF.

This chain joins TRBV5-6 and TRBJ1-5; D ambiguous. V shed 2 bases and J shed 5 bases, with 20 bases lying between them. The CDR3 runs to 17 residues. Germline-derived CDR1 and CDR2 are SGHDT and YYEEEE. CDR3 sequence reads: CASSFSGGLRGHQPQHF. The CDR3 bases are TGTGCCAGCAGCTTTTCGGGCGGGCTACGAGGTCATCAGCCCCAGCATTTT.

The rearrangement joins TRBV4-2 to TRBJ2-7; TRBD1 aligns across 11 bases. Germline lookup yields CDR1 LGHNA and CDR2 YNFKEQ. V gave up 2 bases and J gave up 3 bases; unmatched junction bases: 3. The CDR3 consists of 15 residues. The CDR3: CASSQRGQGVYEQYF. The CDR3 coding sequence is TGTGCCAGCAGCCAACGGGGACAGGGGGTCTACGAGCAGTACTTC.

Ten or more counts support this clonotype. The chain carries TRBV4-1 and TRBJ1-4; no reliable D call. CDR3 length equals 16 residues. CDR1 MGHRA and CDR2 YSYEKL come from the germline V gene. V lost 1 base and J 5 bases, leaving 14 bases between the germline ends. The CDR3 is CASSQGVLHLNEKLFF. The CDR3 DNA is TGCGCCAGCAGCCAAGGAGTCTTACACCTAAATGAAAAACTGTTTTTT.

This clonotype came up a few times. This chain joins TRBV14 and TRBJ2-7; 8 bases match TRBD1. V was pared by 1 base and J by 4 bases, with 6 bases of the junction left unmatched. This CDR3 is built from 15 residues. CDR1 and CDR2 (germline): SGHDN, FVKESK. The CDR3 is CASSQGTGFRYEQYF. DNA for the CDR3: TGTGCCAGCAGCCAAGGGACAGGGTTTAGGTACGAGCAGTACTTC.

The chain combines TRBV5-1 with TRBJ2-3; D is perhaps TRBD1 (5 bases). The CDR3 extends over 20 amino acids. Germline-derived CDR1 and CDR2 are SGHRS and YFSETQ. The V gene lost 2 bases and the J gene lost 2 bases, with 27 bases spanning the gap. In DNA, the CDR3 is TGCGCCAGCAGCTTCCCTTGGACCCAACCCTGGGCCAGGGACACAGATACGCAGTATTTT. It is translated as CASSFPWTQPWARDTDTQYF.

This clonotype was observed many times. This chain joins TRBV20-1 and TRBJ1-5, with D maybe TRBD1 (5 bases). V was clipped by 3 bases and J by 4 bases, with 10 bases between them. The CDR3 has 13 amino acids. CDR1 and CDR2 from the germline V gene are DFQATT and SNEGSKA (reference sequence). The chain's CDR3 is CSARGPSNQPQHF. CDR3 coding DNA: TGCAGTGCTAGGGGACCGTCGAATCAGCCCCAGCATTTT.

V and J are TRBV6-5 and TRBJ1-1; TRBD1 aligns across 8 bases. Per germline, CDR1 MNHEY and CDR2 SVGAGI. This CDR3 spans 15 amino acids. The J segment lost 4 bases and the V segment lost 6 bases, leaving 10 bases of the junction unmatched. The DNA for the CDR3 is TGTGCCAGCAGCTATACAGGGGGGGGAGGCACTGAAGCTTTCTTT. It is translated as CASSYTGGGGTEAFF.

This clonotype was seen a single time. CDR3 residues: CASSEARSGVPLHF. CDR3 DNA: TGTGCCAGCAGTGAAGCGCGTTCGGGCGTACCCCTCCACTTT. This chain joins TRBV2 and TRBJ1-6; D is undetermined. Trimming pared 0 bases from V and 12 bases from J, leaving 12 bases between. The CDR3 runs to 14 residues. CDR1 is SNHLY, CDR2 FYNNEI, per germline. Together with reference TRBV2 and TRBJ1-6, the CDR3 gives the full variable domain: EPEVTQTPSHQVTQMGQEVILRCVPISNHLYFYWYRQILGQKVEFLVSFYNNEISEKSEIFDDQFSVERPDGSNFTLKIRSTKLEDSAMYFCASSEARSGVPLHFGNGTRLTVT.

This chain uses TRBV9 with TRBJ2-2; tentative D call: TRBD2 (5 bases). Germline V CDR1 and CDR2: SGDLS, YYNGEE. Trimming took 7 bases from V and 2 from J, leaving 9 bases between them. The CDR3 length is 13 residues. The CDR3 loop reads CASSSPNTGELFF. The CDR3 DNA follows: TGTGCCAGCTCTAGCCCAAACACCGGGGAGCTGTTTTTT.

Concerning this clonotype itself: The junction does not match germline at one end; this may be a read error. The J gene is TRBJ2-1, the V gene TRBV10-3; TRBD2 matches at 10 bases. Per the germline V gene, CDR1 is ENHRY and CDR2 is SYGVKD. CDR3 size: 15 residues. The CDR3 DNA sequence: TGCCCCATCACTGAGCCGGGGGCTAGCGGGAGTGCGCAGTTCTTC. It codes for CPITEPGASGSAQFF.

This clonotype was counted at least ten times. The rearrangement links TRBV20-1 to TRBJ2-7, with no clear D. Germline V lookup: CDR1 DFQATT, CDR2 SNEGSKA (reference sequence). The CDR3 is 13 amino acids. Trimming shortened V by 0 bases and J by 4 bases, and 10 bases separated the two germline ends. CDR3 in DNA: TGCAGTGCTAGAGATCTCGGCAAGTACGAGCAGTACTTC. Residues: CSARDLGKYEQYF.

This clonotype was seen many times. The rearrangement joins TRBV28 to TRBJ2-1, with 10 bases fitting TRBD2. Germline lookup yields CDR1 MDHEN and CDR2 SYDVKM. The CDR3 consists of 16 residues. The V gene end was trimmed by 3 bases and the J gene end by 4 bases; junction bases not matched to a gene: 6. CDR3 DNA sequence: TGTGCCAGCAGTTTCATAGCGGGAGGAGTGTACAATGAGCAGTTCTTC. Residues: CASSFIAGGVYNEQFF.

This clonotype has only a few counts. The J gene is TRBJ2-7, the V gene TRBV7-2; D is undetermined. The CDR3 consists of 11 residues. Germline values: CDR1 SGHTA, CDR2 FQGNSA. The V gene lost 2 bases and the J gene lost 5 bases, with 4 bases spanning the gap. CDR3 sequence reads: CASSLLHEQYF. CDR3 in DNA: TGTGCCAGCAGCTTACTCCACGAGCAGTACTTC. Full variable domain (outside the CDR3, taken from reference TRBV7-2 and TRBJ2-7): GAGVSQSPSNKVTEKGKDVELRCDPISGHTALYWYRQSLGQGLEFLIYFQGNSAPDKSGLPSDRFSAERTGGSVSTLTIQRTQQEDSAVYLCASSLLHEQYFGPGTRLTVT.

Ten or more counts support this clonotype. V usage is TRBV29-1 and J usage is TRBJ2-1, with 7 bases fitting TRBD2. The germline V gene encodes CDR1 SQVTM and CDR2 ANQGSEA. CDR3 length: 13 amino acids. Losses at the gene ends were 3 bases for V and 5 bases for J; bases not matched to a gene: 4. CDR3 amino acids: CSVDFRGDNEQFF. In nucleotides, the CDR3 is TGCAGCGTTGATTTCCGGGGGGACAATGAGCAGTTCTTC.

This clonotype came up a few times. The rearrangement uses TRBV7-2 and TRBJ1-1, with D unresolved. V was trimmed by 6 bases and J by 5 bases, leaving 16 bases between them. The CDR3 covers 14 residues. From germline, CDR1 is SGHTA and CDR2 FQGNSA. CDR3 sequence: CASRGGLIKTEAFF. In nucleotides, the CDR3 is TGTGCCAGCAGGGGCGGGCTTATAAAAACTGAAGCTTTCTTT.

This clonotype showed up just a few times. The chain is built from TRBV18 and TRBJ2-3; 12 bases fit TRBD2. In germline, CDR1 is KGHSH, CDR2 LQKENI. The V gene end was trimmed by 3 bases and the J gene end by 9 bases; junction bases not matched to a gene: 4. There are 14 residues in the CDR3. The CDR3 DNA is TGTGCCAGCTCACCGGCTAGCGGGAGGGAAACGCAGTATTTT. Translation gives CASSPASGRETQYF.

This clonotype was detected only a few times. The chain combines TRBV4-3 with TRBJ2-1; the match to TRBD1 covers 8 bases. The CDR3 totals 17 residues. Germline V CDR1 and CDR2: LGHNA, YSLEER. V trimming: 0 bases; J trimming: 8 bases; junction bases outside the gene matches: 12. For the CDR3, the DNA is TGCGCCAGCAGCCAAGAACCCCACGGACAGGGTGGCTATGAGCAGTTCTTC. Protein sequence: CASSQEPHGQGGYEQFF.

The V call is TRBV12-3 or TRBV12-4, the J call TRBJ1-2; 8 bases agree with TRBD1. The V segment lost 3 bases and the J segment 5 bases; nucleotides outside the gene matches: 8. The CDR3 loop spans 15 amino acids. This CDR3 reads CASSFGQGYLYGYTF. The CDR3 coding sequence is TGTGCCAGCAGTTTTGGACAGGGATATTTGTATGGCTACACCTTC.

This clonotype was detected once. A single base separates this from a much larger clone, so it may be a read error. Because the CDR3 is missing its conserved closing phenylalanine or tryptophan, this is likely a read error. The CDR3 protein is CASSFSGVTEAFC. CDR3 coding DNA: TGTGCCAGCAGTTTTTCCGGAGTCACTGAAGCTTTCTGT. J is TRBJ1-1 and V is TRBV12-3 or TRBV12-4, with D unresolved. CDR3 size: 13 residues. V dropped 3 bases and J dropped 4 bases, with 9 bases sitting between them.

J is TRBJ2-7 and V is TRBV12-3 or TRBV12-4; 14 bases fit TRBD2. The length of the CDR3 is 15 residues. Trimming at V came to 4 bases and at J to 6 bases, leaving 5 bases not matched to a gene. CDR3 protein: CASSSGLAGVREQYF. For the CDR3, the DNA is TGTGCCAGCAGTTCGGGACTAGCGGGAGTACGCGAGCAGTACTTC.